These 21 T cell receptor beta chains came from one sample sequenced in a study of patients and donors after allogeneic stem cell transplantation. TCRdb re-derived calls from the RT-PCR reads in MiXCR, one entry per CDR3 protein. The sample has some 880,000 distinct CDR3 sequences; around 17% are singletons. The sequenced sample was blood, either unsorted or a sorted T cell fraction (not recorded which). These receptors were obtained from a human donor who was either an allogeneic HSCT recipient or a stem cell or donor lymphocyte infusion donor (not recorded which). It is not recorded whose cells these are; they may come from a transplant donor.

The V gene is TRBV5-1, the J gene TRBJ2-5, with 9 bases matching TRBD1. This CDR3 is 13 amino acids long. Trimming cost V 4 bases and J 4 bases; bases outside gene matches: 2. The germline CDR1 and CDR2 sequences are SGHRS and YFSETQ. CDR3 in amino acids: CASSTGGAETQYF. The CDR3 nucleotides are TGCGCCAGCAGCACAGGGGGCGCAGAGACCCAGTACTTC.

This clonotype was observed a handful of times. The chain uses TRBV5-6 and TRBJ1-2; D is ambiguous. The germline gives CDR1 SGHDT, CDR2 YYEEEE. This CDR3 comprises 12 residues. Trimming removed 1 base from V and 6 bases from J, with 7 bases in between. CDR3 sequence reads: CASSLSTDGYTF. For the CDR3, the DNA is TGTGCCAGCAGCTTGTCTACGGATGGCTACACCTTC.

This chain links TRBV7-9 with TRBJ2-1; TRBD1 is a possible D gene (6 bases). V gave up 3 bases and J gave up 7 bases, with 16 bases separating them. In germline, CDR1 is SEHNR, CDR2 FQNEAQ (reference sequence). The CDR3 covers 15 residues. For the CDR3, the DNA is TGTGCCAGCAGCTTCACAACCGCTACAGGGAATGAGCAGTTCTTC. Translating gives CASSFTTATGNEQFF.

This clonotype has just a few counts. The gene calls are TRBV6-6 and TRBJ2-7; 7 bases map to TRBD1. The CDR3 length is 13 residues. The trim removed 10 bases at V and 2 bases at J, leaving 8 bases unmatched. Germline CDR1 is MNHNY and CDR2 is SVGAGI (reference sequence). CDR3 DNA sequence: TGTGCCACGTTTGGGACAGCCACCTACGAGCAGTACTTC. It encodes CATFGTATYEQYF.

This clonotype was detected once. The chain couples TRBV25-1 to TRBJ2-7; weak D call: TRBD2 (5 bases). Germline lookup yields CDR1 MGHDK and CDR2 SYGVNS. V shed 7 bases and J shed 2 bases, with 18 bases lying between them. The CDR3 spans 15 residues. CDR3 sequence reads: CASTSSRGQAYEQYF. The CDR3 coding sequence is TGTGCCAGCACCTCTTCTCGCGGGCAGGCCTACGAGCAGTACTTC.

This clonotype was counted only a few times. The chain recombines TRBV9 with TRBJ2-2; either TRBD1 or TRBD2 may supply D (6 bases each). Trimming removed 3 bases at V and 7 bases at J, with 10 bases between. In germline, CDR1 is SGDLS, CDR2 YYNGEE. The CDR3 spans 13 residues. CDR3 amino acids: CASSEGGGGELFF. DNA for the CDR3: TGTGCCAGCAGCGAGGGGGGAGGCGGGGAGCTGTTTTTT.

The chain joins TRBV5-1 to TRBJ2-5; 7 bases are a match to TRBD2. V was pared by 3 bases and J by 2 bases, with 7 bases of the junction left unmatched. The CDR3 is 15 residues long. Looked up from germline, CDR1 is SGHRS and CDR2 is YFSETQ. The DNA of the CDR3 is TGCGCCAGCAGCTCCGGACTAGGCACTCAAGAGACCCAGTACTTC. This encodes CASSSGLGTQETQYF.

This clonotype was picked up a small number of times. The chain carries TRBV7-9 and TRBJ1-2, with TRBD1 as a possible D gene (6 bases). The V gene's germline CDR1 is SEHNR and CDR2 FQNEAQ (reference sequence). V was pared by 5 bases and J by 6 bases, with 16 bases between. The length of the CDR3 is 14 residues. In DNA, the CDR3 is TGTGCCAGCAGCGGGGGCCTTGTTAGGGATGGCTACACCTTC. Translated, it gives CASSGGLVRDGYTF.

This clonotype was seen more than once but under ten times. The rearrangement uses TRBV12-3 or TRBV12-4 and TRBJ1-2, with 11 bases identical to TRBD1. The V segment lost 7 bases and the J segment 7 bases; nucleotides outside the gene matches: 8. This CDR3 spans 14 amino acids. The CDR3 loop reads CASTPGTGGAGYTF. CDR3 DNA sequence: TGTGCCAGCACACCCGGGACAGGGGGGGCTGGCTACACCTTC.

With respect to this clonotype: At one end the junction does not follow the germline gene, possibly because of a read error. The rearrangement joins TRBV7-7 to TRBJ2-5, with 8 bases aligning to TRBD1. Germline loops: CDR1 SSHAT, CDR2 FNYEAQ (reference sequence). This CDR3 has 15 residues. CDR3 sequence (DNA): TGTGCTAGCAGCCCACTCGGGACAGGTCAAGAGACCCAGTACTTC. Amino acid sequence: CASSPLGTGQETQYF.

The chain joins TRBV7-9 to TRBJ1-2, with D possibly being TRBD1 (6 bases). V was shortened by 6 bases and J by 8 bases, with 16 bases between the two germline ends. The CDR3 contains 13 residues. Germline CDR1 and CDR2: SEHNR and FQNEAQ (reference sequence). The CDR3 loop is CASSFQGIGGYTF. CDR3 bases: TGTGCCAGCAGTTTCCAGGGGATTGGCGGCTACACCTTC.

This rearrangement joins TRBV9 to TRBJ1-2; TRBD1 agrees at 7 bases. CDR3 size: 19 residues. Per germline, CDR1 SGDLS and CDR2 YYNGEE. V shed 3 bases, J shed 1 base, and the junction held 18 bases outside the gene matches. CDR3 amino acids: CASSAQPRVGGNDNYGYTF. CDR3 coding DNA: TGTGCCAGCAGCGCTCAGCCCCGGGTAGGGGGCAATGATAACTATGGCTACACCTTC.

The table lists this clonotype with a few counts. The rearrangement links TRBV20-1 to TRBJ1-2; TRBD1 is a possible D gene (5 bases). Germline lookup yields CDR1 DFQATT and CDR2 SNEGSKA (reference sequence). CDR3 length: 11 amino acids. CDR3 DNA sequence: TGCAGACGGGGGAGGGGCTATGGCTACACCTTC. This encodes CRRGRGYGYTF.

The sample holds a few counts of this clonotype. V is TRBV5-6 and J is TRBJ2-7, with 9 bases lining up with TRBD2. Germline CDR1 and CDR2: SGHDT and YYEEEE. The CDR3 is 15 amino acids. The ends lost 5 bases at V and 2 bases at J; junction bases unmatched: 8. Here the CDR3 DNA reads TGTGCCAGCAGTCGTAGCGGGAGCTATGCCTACGAGCAGTACTTC. Encoded protein: CASSRSGSYAYEQYF. The whole variable domain, filled in from reference TRBV5-6 and TRBJ2-7, reads DAGVTQSPTHLIKTRGQQVTLRCSPKSGHDTVSWYQQALGQGPQFIFQYYEEEERQRGNFPDRFSGHQFPNYSSELNVNALLLGDSALYLCASSRSGSYAYEQYFGPGTRLTVT.

This clonotype was observed at least ten times. Germline is not matched at one junction end, which may reflect a read error. The J gene is TRBJ2-1, the V gene TRBV2; 8 bases are a match to TRBD2. CDR1 and CDR2 from the germline V gene are SNHLY and FYNNEI. This CDR3 has 14 residues. The CDR3 spells CASSGRASDNEQFF. The CDR3 DNA is TGTGCCAGCTCCGGGAGGGCCTCCGACAATGAGCAGTTCTTC. Based on the CDR3 plus reference TRBV2 and TRBJ2-1, the full variable domain is EPEVTQTPSHQVTQMGQEVILRCVPISNHLYFYWYRQILGQKVEFLVSFYNNEISEKSEIFDDQFSVERPDGSNFTLKIRSTKLEDSAMYFCASSGRASDNEQFFGPGTRLTVL.

This clonotype was counted a few times. The chain combines TRBV6-1 with TRBJ2-2; TRBD2 aligns across 9 bases. The CDR3 length is 14 residues. V gave up 7 bases and J gave up 8 bases; unmatched junction bases: 8. The germline V gene has CDR1 MNHNS and CDR2 SASEGT. The CDR3 region is CASMTAGGAGELFF. CDR3 nucleotides: TGTGCCAGCATGACGGCGGGAGGGGCTGGGGAGCTGTTTTTT.

As for this clonotype: A much larger clone differs by one base, so this may be a read error. The chain couples TRBV6-5 to TRBJ2-2, with unresolved D. Germline loops: CDR1 MNHEY, CDR2 SVGAGI. This CDR3 contains 16 residues. V lost 0 bases and J 6 bases, leaving 14 bases between the germline ends. CDR3 region: CASSYSGRRDSGELFF. CDR3 in DNA: TGTGCCAGCAGTTACTCTGGCAGGCGCGACTCCGGGGAGCTGTTTTTT.

This clonotype turned up a few times. V usage is TRBV12-3 or TRBV12-4 and J usage is TRBJ2-2; TRBD2 matches at 16 bases. The CDR3 consists of 15 residues. Trimming at V came to 11 bases and at J to 3 bases, leaving 3 bases not matched to a gene. This chain's CDR3 is CAGGLAGGHTGELFF. As DNA, the CDR3 is TGTGCCGGGGGACTAGCGGGGGGGCACACCGGGGAGCTGTTTTTT.

The rearrangement joins TRBV9 to TRBJ2-3; 7 positions match TRBD2. After removal of 0 bases from V and 3 bases from J, the junction contained 7 bases not matched to a gene. CDR1 and CDR2 from the germline V gene are SGDLS and YYNGEE. The CDR3 length is 16 residues. The CDR3 region has the DNA TGTGCCAGCAGCGTAGCTACCAGCGGGATTACAGATACGCAGTATTTT. It codes for CASSVATSGITDTQYF. The variable domain in full, completed from reference TRBV9 and TRBJ2-3, reads DSGVTQTPKHLITATGQRVTLRCSPRSGDLSVYWYQQSLDQGLQFLIQYYNGEERAKGNILERFSAQQFPDLHSELNLSSLELGDSALYFCASSVATSGITDTQYFGPGTRLTVL.

J is TRBJ2-2 and V is TRBV5-1; possible D gene TRBD2, 5 bases. Trimming removed 4 bases at V and 0 bases at J, with 16 bases between. The CDR3 has 17 residues. CDR1 is SGHRS, CDR2 YFSETQ, per germline. The CDR3 DNA reads TGCGCCAGCAGCCAACCGCGACGGACTTCGAACACCGGGGAGCTGTTTTTT. Residues: CASSQPRRTSNTGELFF. The full variable domain, completed using reference TRBV5-1 and TRBJ2-2, is KAGVTQTPRYLIKTRGQQVTLSCSPISGHRSVSWYQQTPGQGLQFLFEYFSETQRNKGNFPGRFSGRQFSNSRSEMNVSTLELGDSALYLCASSQPRRTSNTGELFFGEGSRLTVL.

This rearrangement joins TRBV9 to TRBJ2-3; 9 nucleotides agree with TRBD1. Germline CDR1 is SGDLS and CDR2 is YYNGEE. V lost 0 bases to trimming and J lost 4 bases; unmatched junction nucleotides: 3. There are 15 residues in the CDR3. The CDR3 loop reads CASSVEDRGPDTQYF. The DNA for the CDR3 is TGTGCCAGCAGCGTAGAGGACAGGGGCCCAGATACGCAGTATTTT.